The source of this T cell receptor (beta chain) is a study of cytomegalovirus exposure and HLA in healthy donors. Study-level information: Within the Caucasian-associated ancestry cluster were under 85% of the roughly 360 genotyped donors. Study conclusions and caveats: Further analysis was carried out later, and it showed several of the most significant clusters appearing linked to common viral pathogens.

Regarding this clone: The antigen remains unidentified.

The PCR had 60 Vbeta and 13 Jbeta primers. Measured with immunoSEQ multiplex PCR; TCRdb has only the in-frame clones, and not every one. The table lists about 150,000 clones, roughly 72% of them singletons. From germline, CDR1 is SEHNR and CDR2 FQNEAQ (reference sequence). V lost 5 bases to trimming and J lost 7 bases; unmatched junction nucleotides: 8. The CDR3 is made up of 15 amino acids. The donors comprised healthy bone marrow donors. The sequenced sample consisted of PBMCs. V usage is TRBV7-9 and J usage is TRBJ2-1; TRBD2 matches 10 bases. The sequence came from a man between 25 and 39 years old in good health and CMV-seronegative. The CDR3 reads CASSQAGGPLNEQFF. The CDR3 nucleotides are TGTGCCAGCAGCCAAGCGGGGGGGCCGCTGAATGAGCAGTTCTTC.